The rows below give T cell receptor beta chains drawn from one sample of a study of T cells after yellow fever vaccination. TCRdb passed the 5' RACE reads through MiXCR, listing each CDR3 protein once. The profile shows over 300,000 distinct CDR3 sequences, around 3.6% of them singletons. The sample here was PBMCs, taken on the day of the yellow fever booster vaccination. The receptors come from a man younger than 35 who received the YFV17D yellow fever vaccine. Each CDR3 is given with its conserved first and last residue. Fields, in order: clone size, V gene, D gene, J gene, CDR3 protein, CDR3 DNA. A D gene is named only where the DNA matches it firmly. Only part of the rows carry a size: once, few, many, or a class if the clone is expanded.

many	TRBV20-1	.	TRBJ1-1	CSARDLEQVNTEAFF	TGCAGTGCTAGAGATCTGGAACAGGTGAACACTGAAGCTTTCTTT
few	TRBV7-3	TRBD1	TRBJ1-1	CASSLAGGYTEAFF	TGTGCCAGCAGCCTAGCAGGGGGGTACACTGAAGCTTTCTTT
few	TRBV4-3	.	TRBJ2-2	CASSQDLRNTGELFF	TGCGCCAGCAGCCAAGATCTCAGGAACACCGGGGAGCTGTTTTTT
many	TRBV6-1	.	TRBJ2-4	CASRSPRLGLTAVAKNIQYF	TGTGCCAGCAGAAGCCCCAGACTAGGGCTTACCGCCGTAGCCAAAAACATTCAGTACTTC
few	TRBV18	TRBD1	TRBJ2-5	CASSRQGTETQYF	TGTGCCAGCTCCAGACAGGGGACAGAGACCCAGTACTTC
many	TRBV6-4	.	TRBJ2-1	CASSDDDRAPYNEQFF	TGTGCCAGCAGTGACGACGACAGAGCTCCCTACAATGAGCAGTTCTTC
.	TRBV14	TRBD2	TRBJ2-1	CASSQERGLSEQFF	TGTGCCAGCAGCCAGGAGCGGGGGTTGAGTGAGCAGTTCTTC
few	TRBV4-3	TRBD1	TRBJ1-6	CASSRDRGWPSPLHF	TGCGCCAGCAGCCGGGACAGGGGGTGGCCTTCACCCCTCCACTTT
few	TRBV7-2	TRBD2	TRBJ2-3	CASSPFPPLAGGADTQYF	TGTGCCAGCAGCCCATTCCCCCCTCTAGCGGGAGGGGCAGATACGCAGTATTTT
.	TRBV19	TRBD1	TRBJ1-1	CASSTRGLNTEAFF	TGTGCCAGTAGTACCAGGGGGTTGAACACTGAAGCTTTCTTT
many	TRBV7-9	.	TRBJ2-5	CASSPKDGQETQYF	TGTGCCAGCAGCCCCAAGGACGGCCAAGAGACCCAGTACTTC
.	TRBV27	.	TRBJ1-2	CASSPTGVNYGYTF	TGTGCCAGCAGTCCGACAGGAGTCAACTATGGCTACACCTTC
few	TRBV5-5	.	TRBJ2-1	CASSPGHINEQFF	TGTGCCAGCAGCCCGGGACATATCAATGAGCAGTTCTTC
many	TRBV5-1	TRBD1	TRBJ2-7	CASSPGQGANEQYF	TGCGCCAGCAGCCCGGGACAGGGGGCGAATGAGCAGTACTTC
.	TRBV6-1	.	TRBJ1-5	CASSEDPPYSNQPQHF	TGTGCCAGCAGTGAAGATCCCCCATATAGCAATCAGCCCCAGCATTTT
many	TRBV5-4	.	TRBJ2-3	CASSTPQGDTQYF	TGTGCCAGCAGCACTCCCCAAGGGGATACGCAGTATTTT
many	TRBV15	.	TRBJ2-7	CATSRDPGGASSYEQYF	TGTGCCACCAGCAGAGATCCAGGAGGAGCGAGCTCCTACGAGCAGTACTTC
many	TRBV10-3	TRBD1	TRBJ1-1	CAIKSGQGNTEAFF	TGTGCCATCAAATCGGGACAGGGCAACACTGAAGCTTTCTTT
many	TRBV12-3/TRBV12-4	.	TRBJ2-7	CASRSYRNPYEQYF	TGTGCCAGCAGAAGCTACAGGAACCCCTACGAGCAGTACTTC
.	TRBV7-2	.	TRBJ2-7	CASSSRDGVNEQYF	TGTGCCAGCAGCTCCCGGGACGGTGTGAACGAGCAGTACTTC